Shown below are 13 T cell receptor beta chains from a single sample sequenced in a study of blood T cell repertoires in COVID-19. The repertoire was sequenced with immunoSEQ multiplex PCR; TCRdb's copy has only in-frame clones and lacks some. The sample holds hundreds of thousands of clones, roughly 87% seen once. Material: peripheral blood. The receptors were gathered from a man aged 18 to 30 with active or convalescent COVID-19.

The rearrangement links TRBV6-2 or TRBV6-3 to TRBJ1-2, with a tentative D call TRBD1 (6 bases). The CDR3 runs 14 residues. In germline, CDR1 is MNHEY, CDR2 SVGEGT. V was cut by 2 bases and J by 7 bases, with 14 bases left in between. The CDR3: CASSYGGGQGGYTF. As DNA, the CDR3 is TGTGCCAGCAGTTACGGCGGGGGCCAGGGTGGCTACACCTTC.

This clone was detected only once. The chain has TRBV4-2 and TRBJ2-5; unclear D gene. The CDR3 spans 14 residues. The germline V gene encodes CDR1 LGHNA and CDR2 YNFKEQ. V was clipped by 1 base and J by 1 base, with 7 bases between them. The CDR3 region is CASSQGDSQETQYF. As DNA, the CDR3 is TGTGCCAGCAGCCAAGGAGATAGCCAAGAGACCCAGTACTTC.

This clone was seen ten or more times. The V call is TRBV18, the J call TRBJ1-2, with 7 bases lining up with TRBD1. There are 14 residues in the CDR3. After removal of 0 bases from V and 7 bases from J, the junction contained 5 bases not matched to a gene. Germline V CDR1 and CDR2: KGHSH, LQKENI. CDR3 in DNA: TGTGCCAGCTCACCACCGGAGGACAGGTCTGGCTACACCTTC. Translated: CASSPPEDRSGYTF.

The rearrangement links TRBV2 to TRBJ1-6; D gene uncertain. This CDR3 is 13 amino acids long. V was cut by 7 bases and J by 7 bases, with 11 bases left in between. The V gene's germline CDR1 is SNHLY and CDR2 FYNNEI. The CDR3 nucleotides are TGTGCCAGCACGCCGGGGAGAAATTCACCCCTCCACTTT. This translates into CASTPGRNSPLHF.

CDR3 residues: CASSLDRVSGNTIYF. CDR3 nucleotides: TGTGCCAGCAGCTTAGATCGGGTCTCTGGAAACACCATATATTTT. This chain uses TRBV7-8 with TRBJ1-3; D not resolved. From germline, CDR1 is SGHVS and CDR2 FQNEAQ. V lost 1 base and J 0 bases, leaving 7 bases between the germline ends. This CDR3 is 15 amino acids long.

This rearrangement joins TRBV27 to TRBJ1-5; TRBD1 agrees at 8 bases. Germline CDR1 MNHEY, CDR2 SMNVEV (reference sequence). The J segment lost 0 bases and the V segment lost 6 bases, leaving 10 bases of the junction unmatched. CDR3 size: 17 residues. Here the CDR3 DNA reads TGTGCCAGCAGGGACAGGGATATTTCCTATAGCAATCAGCCCCAGCATTTT. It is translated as CASRDRDISYSNQPQHF.

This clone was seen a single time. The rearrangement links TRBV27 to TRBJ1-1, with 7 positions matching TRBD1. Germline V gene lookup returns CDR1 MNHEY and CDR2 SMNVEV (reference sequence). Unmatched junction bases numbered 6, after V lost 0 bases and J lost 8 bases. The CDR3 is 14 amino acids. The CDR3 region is CASSLSAGGAEAFF. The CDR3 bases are TGTGCCAGCAGTTTATCGGCAGGGGGAGCCGAAGCTTTCTTT.

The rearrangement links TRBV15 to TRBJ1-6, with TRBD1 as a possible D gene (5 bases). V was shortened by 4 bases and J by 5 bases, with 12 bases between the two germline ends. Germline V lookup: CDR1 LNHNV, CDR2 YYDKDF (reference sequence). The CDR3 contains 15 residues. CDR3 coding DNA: TGTGCCACCAGCAAGAGAGGAGGGGATAATTCACCCCTCCACTTT. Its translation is CATSKRGGDNSPLHF.

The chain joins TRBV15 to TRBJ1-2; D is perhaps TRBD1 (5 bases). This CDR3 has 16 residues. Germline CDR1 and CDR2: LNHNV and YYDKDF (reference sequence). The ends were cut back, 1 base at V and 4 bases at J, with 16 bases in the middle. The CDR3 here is CATSRGHSFGGYGYTF. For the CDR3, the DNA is TGTGCCACCAGCAGAGGCCACTCCTTCGGGGGCTATGGCTACACCTTC.

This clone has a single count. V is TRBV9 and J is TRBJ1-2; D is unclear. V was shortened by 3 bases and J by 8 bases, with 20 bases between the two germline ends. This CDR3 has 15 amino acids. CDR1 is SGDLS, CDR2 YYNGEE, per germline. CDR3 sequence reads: CASSAAGSGLTGYTF. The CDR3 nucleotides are TGTGCCAGCAGCGCGGCCGGGAGCGGCCTCACAGGCTACACCTTC.

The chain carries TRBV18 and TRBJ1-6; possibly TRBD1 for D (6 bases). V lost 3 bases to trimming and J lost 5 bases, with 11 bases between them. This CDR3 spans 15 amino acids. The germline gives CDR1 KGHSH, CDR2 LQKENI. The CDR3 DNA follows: TGTGCCAGCTCACCCCGACAGGCGGATAATTCACCCCTCCACTTT. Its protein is CASSPRQADNSPLHF.

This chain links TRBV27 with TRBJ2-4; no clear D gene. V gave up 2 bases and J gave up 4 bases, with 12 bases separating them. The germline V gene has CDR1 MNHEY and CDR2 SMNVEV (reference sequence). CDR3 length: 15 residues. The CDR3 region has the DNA TGTGCCAGCAGTTTAAGCCCAGGCAGAAAAAACATTCAGTACTTC. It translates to CASSLSPGRKNIQYF.

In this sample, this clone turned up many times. In DNA form, the CDR3 reads TGTGCCAGCAGCTTGGCAGTAACTAGCGGGGAGAATGAGCAGTTCTTC. Translation gives CASSLAVTSGENEQFF. The genes are TRBV5-6 and TRBJ2-1, with 10 nucleotides matching TRBD2. J lost 7 bases, V lost 0 bases, and 7 bases had no gene match. The CDR3 totals 16 residues. Germline V gene data show CDR1 as SGHDT and CDR2 as YYEEEE.